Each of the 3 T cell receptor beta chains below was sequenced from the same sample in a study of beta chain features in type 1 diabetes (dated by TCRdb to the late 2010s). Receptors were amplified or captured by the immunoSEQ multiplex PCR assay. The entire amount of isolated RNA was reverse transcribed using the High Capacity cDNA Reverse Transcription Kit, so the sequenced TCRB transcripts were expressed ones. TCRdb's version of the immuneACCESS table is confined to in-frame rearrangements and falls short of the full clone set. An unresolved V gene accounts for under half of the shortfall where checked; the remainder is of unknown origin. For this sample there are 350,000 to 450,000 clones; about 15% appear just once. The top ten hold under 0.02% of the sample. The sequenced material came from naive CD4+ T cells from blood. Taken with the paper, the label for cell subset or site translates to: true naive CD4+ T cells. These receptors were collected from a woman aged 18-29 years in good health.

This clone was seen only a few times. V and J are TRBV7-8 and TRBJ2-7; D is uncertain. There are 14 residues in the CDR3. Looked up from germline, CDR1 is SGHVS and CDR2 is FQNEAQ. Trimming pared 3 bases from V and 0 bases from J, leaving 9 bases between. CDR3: CASSFIWSSYEQYF. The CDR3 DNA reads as TGTGCCAGCAGCTTTATCTGGAGCTCCTACGAGCAGTACTTC. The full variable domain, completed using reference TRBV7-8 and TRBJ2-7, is GAGVSQSPRYKVAKRGQDVALRCDPISGHVSLFWYQQALGQGPEFLTYFQNEAQLDKSGLPSDRFFAERPEGSVSTLKIQRTQQEDSAVYLCASSFIWSSYEQYFGPGTRLTVT.

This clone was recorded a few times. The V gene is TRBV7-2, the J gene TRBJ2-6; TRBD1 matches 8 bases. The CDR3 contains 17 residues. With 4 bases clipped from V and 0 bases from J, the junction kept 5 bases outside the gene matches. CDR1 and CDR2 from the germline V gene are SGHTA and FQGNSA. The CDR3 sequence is CASSSGQGNSGANVLTF. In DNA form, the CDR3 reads TGTGCCAGCAGCTCCGGACAGGGAAACTCTGGGGCCAACGTCCTGACTTTC.

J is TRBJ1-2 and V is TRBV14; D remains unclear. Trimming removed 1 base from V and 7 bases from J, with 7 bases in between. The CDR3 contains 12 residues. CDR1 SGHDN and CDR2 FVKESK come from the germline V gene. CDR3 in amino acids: CASSQASVGYTF. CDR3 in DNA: TGTGCCAGCAGCCAAGCGAGCGTTGGCTACACCTTC.